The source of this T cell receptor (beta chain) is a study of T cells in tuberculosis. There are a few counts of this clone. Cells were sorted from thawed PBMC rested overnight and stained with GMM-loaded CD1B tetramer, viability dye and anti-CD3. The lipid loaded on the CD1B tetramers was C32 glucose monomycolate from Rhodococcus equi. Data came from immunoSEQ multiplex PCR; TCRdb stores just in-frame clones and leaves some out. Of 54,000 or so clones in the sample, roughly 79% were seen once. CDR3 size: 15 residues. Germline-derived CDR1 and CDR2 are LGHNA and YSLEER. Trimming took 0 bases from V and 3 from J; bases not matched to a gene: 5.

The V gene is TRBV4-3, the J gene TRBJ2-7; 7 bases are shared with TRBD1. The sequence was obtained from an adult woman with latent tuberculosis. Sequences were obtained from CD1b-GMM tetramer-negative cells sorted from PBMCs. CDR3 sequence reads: CASSQDLGGVYEQYF. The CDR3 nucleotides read TGCGCCAGCAGCCAAGATCTAGGGGGCGTCTACGAGCAGTACTTC.